A selection of T cell receptor beta chains follows, all from one sample in a study of blood T cells in healthy people across ages. Via MiXCR, TCRdb re-called the 5' RACE reads, giving one row per CDR3 protein. Counted here are over 1.5 million distinct CDR3 sequences, 40% to 55% occurring once; the ten biggest clones make up approximately 2%. Sequencing used blood. The source of these receptors is a middle-aged woman in good health. Both conserved end residues are part of each CDR3. The D gene is left open where the match is weak. Clone size is stated in some rows and not others, as once, few, many or a class when expanded.

cdr3_aa	cdr3_nt	clone_size	d_call	v_call	j_call
CASSSGTAFYGYTF	TGTGCCAGCAGCTCAGGGACGGCCTTCTATGGCTACACCTTC	few	NA	TRBV28	TRBJ1-2
CASGTSGEQFF	TGCGCCAGCGGGACTAGCGGTGAGCAGTTCTTC	few	TRBD2	TRBV10-2	TRBJ2-1
CASSFSAAQETQYF	TGTGCCAGCAGCTTTAGCGCCGCACAAGAGACCCAGTACTTC	few	NA	TRBV11-2	TRBJ2-5
CASRSPGGGTDTQYF	TGTGCCAGCAGGTCCCCGGGGGGGGGCACAGATACGCAGTATTTT	NA	TRBD2	TRBV6-5	TRBJ2-3
CASSHQAGETQYF	TGTGCCAGCAGCCATCAGGCGGGTGAGACCCAGTACTTC	NA	NA	TRBV3-1	TRBJ2-5
CAISDTQGYNEQFF	TGTGCCATCAGCGACACCCAGGGGTACAATGAGCAGTTCTTC	few	NA	TRBV10-3	TRBJ2-1
CASSLAAPEGPSYEQYF	TGTGCCAGCAGCTTAGCCGCCCCCGAGGGGCCATCCTACGAGCAGTACTTC	NA	NA	TRBV7-2	TRBJ2-7
CASQLVRSGYTF	TGTGCCAGCCAACTCGTCCGCTCGGGCTACACCTTC	NA	NA	TRBV12-3/TRBV12-4	TRBJ1-2
CSVAYGGETQYF	TGCAGCGTTGCGTATGGCGGAGAGACCCAGTACTTC	few	NA	TRBV29-1	TRBJ2-5
CASSPKASYEQYF	TGTGCCAGCAGTCCCAAGGCTTCCTACGAGCAGTACTTC	few	NA	TRBV27	TRBJ2-7
CASSLELLSYEQYF	TGTGCCAGCAGCTTAGAGTTACTCTCCTACGAGCAGTACTTC	many	NA	TRBV7-2	TRBJ2-7
CSVEWTSYGYTF	TGCAGCGTTGAATGGACAAGCTATGGCTACACCTTC	NA	NA	TRBV29-1	TRBJ1-2
CASSYLAGAQETQYF	TGTGCCAGCAGCTACCTAGCGGGGGCCCAGGAGACCCAGTACTTC	many	TRBD2	TRBV6-5	TRBJ2-5
CASSYGGLDYEQYF	TGTGCCAGCAGTTACGGGGGGCTGGACTACGAGCAGTACTTC	few	NA	TRBV27	TRBJ2-7
CASSLFQGPMNTEAFF	TGTGCCAGCAGTTTATTCCAGGGCCCCATGAACACTGAAGCTTTCTTT	NA	NA	TRBV27	TRBJ1-1
CASSQPSGISYEQYF	TGTGCCAGCAGCCAACCCAGCGGTATCTCCTACGAGCAGTACTTC	few	NA	TRBV4-2	TRBJ2-7
CASSPRAGTSGDYEQYF	TGTGCCAGCAGCCCAAGAGCCGGGACTAGCGGGGATTATGAGCAGTACTTC	NA	TRBD2	TRBV7-9	TRBJ2-5
CATSDGSGGGQTDTQYF	TGTGCCACCAGTGATGGAAGCGGGGGAGGGCAGACAGATACGCAGTATTTT	once	TRBD2	TRBV24-1	TRBJ2-3
CASSLAPGRGLKQETQYF	TGTGCCAGCAGCTTGGCGCCGGGCAGGGGCCTGAAGCAAGAGACCCAGTACTTC	NA	NA	TRBV5-4	TRBJ2-5
CASSNSDRADGYTF	TGTGCCAGCAGCAACTCGGACAGGGCCGATGGCTACACCTTC	NA	TRBD1	TRBV11-2	TRBJ1-2
CAISESTGALSYNEQFF	TGTGCCATCAGTGAGTCAACCGGGGCCCTCTCCTACAATGAGCAGTTCTTC	few	NA	TRBV10-3	TRBJ2-1
CASSLARETPTSGANVLTF	TGTGCCAGCAGCTTAGCTCGGGAAACCCCCACCTCTGGGGCCAACGTCCTGACTTTC	NA	NA	TRBV7-9	TRBJ2-6
CSVALADRGNTEAFF	TGCAGCGTTGCGCTCGCCGATAGGGGAAACACTGAAGCTTTCTTT	once	NA	TRBV29-1	TRBJ1-1
CASSPSSTGLQETQYF	TGTGCCAGCAGCCCCTCCTCGACAGGGCTCCAAGAGACCCAGTACTTC	NA	TRBD1	TRBV7-9	TRBJ2-5
CASSLEARGTRDTQYF	TGCGCCAGCAGCTTGGAGGCTAGAGGGACGCGGGATACGCAGTATTTT	few	NA	TRBV5-1	TRBJ2-3
CASSLSNHPQETQYF	TGTGCCAGCAGTTTATCTAACCATCCTCAAGAGACCCAGTACTTC	NA	NA	TRBV12-3/TRBV12-4	TRBJ2-5
CASSLGKQGGLEKLFF	TGTGCCAGCAGCTTAGGGAAACAGGGCGGTTTGGAAAAACTGTTTTTT	NA	NA	TRBV7-8	TRBJ1-4
CASRGQGAVVQETQYF	TGCGCCAGCAGAGGACAGGGGGCGGTGGTCCAAGAGACTCAGTACTTC	few	TRBD1	TRBV5-1	TRBJ2-5
CASSVRPGGPRNEQFF	TGTGCCAGCAGCGTACGGCCGGGGGGGCCACGCAATGAGCAGTTCTTC	NA	TRBD2	TRBV9	TRBJ2-1
CASSWTGGRNQPQHF	TGTGCCAGCAGCTGGACAGGGGGCCGCAATCAGCCCCAGCATTTT	NA	TRBD1	TRBV3-1	TRBJ1-5
CASNLGPGTYEQYF	TGTGCCAGCAACCTCGGACCCGGGACATACGAGCAGTACTTC	many	NA	TRBV5-6	TRBJ2-7
CSASRQHNEQFF	TGCAGTGCTAGTAGACAGCACAATGAGCAGTTCTTC	NA	NA	TRBV20-1	TRBJ2-1
CSARDPGYGYTF	TGCAGTGCTAGAGATCCCGGCTATGGCTACACCTTC	NA	NA	TRBV20-1	TRBJ1-2
CASSPPGHQVNEQFF	TGTGCCAGCAGTCCACCGGGACACCAGGTGAATGAGCAGTTCTTC	few	NA	TRBV6-6	TRBJ2-1
CASSLLMQGAPNEKLFF	TGTGCCAGCAGCTTACTCATGCAGGGGGCACCTAATGAAAAACTGTTTTTT	NA	TRBD1	TRBV7-2	TRBJ1-4
CASSQDQGAETQYF	TGTGCCAGCAGCCAAGATCAGGGGGCAGAGACCCAGTACTTC	few	TRBD1	TRBV14	TRBJ2-5
CSAREGGGIDTQYF	TGCAGTGCTAGAGAGGGCGGGGGAATAGATACGCAGTATTTT	NA	TRBD2	TRBV20-1	TRBJ2-3
CASTPSPTDTQYF	TGTGCCAGCACTCCCAGTCCCACAGATACGCAGTATTTT	NA	NA	TRBV12-3/TRBV12-4	TRBJ2-3
CASSFRGYGANVLTF	TGTGCCAGCAGTTTTAGGGGCTATGGGGCCAACGTCCTGACTTTC	NA	NA	TRBV6-2/TRBV6-3	TRBJ2-6
CASSENGLRSYEQYF	TGTGCCAGCAGTGAAAATGGGCTACGCTCCTACGAGCAGTACTTC	NA	NA	TRBV6-1	TRBJ2-7
CASSGLRANTGELFF	TGTGCCAGCAGCGGCCTAAGGGCGAACACCGGGGAGCTGTTTTTT	NA	NA	TRBV9	TRBJ2-2
CASSPISTGQETQYF	TGTGCCAGCAGCCCAATCAGTACAGGCCAAGAGACCCAGTACTTC	NA	NA	TRBV6-5	TRBJ2-5
CSASQAPLDGYTF	TGCAGTGCTAGTCAAGCGCCCCTGGATGGCTACACCTTC	NA	NA	TRBV20-1	TRBJ1-2
CATREGGYTF	TGTGCCACCAGGGAGGGTGGCTACACCTTC	few	NA	TRBV6-5	TRBJ1-2
CASSQEVTPDTQYF	TGTGCCAGCAGCCAAGAGGTGACCCCAGATACGCAGTATTTT	few	NA	TRBV4-2	TRBJ2-3